These T cell receptor beta chains were read from a single sample in a study of T-cell memory formation after mild COVID-19. TCRdb re-analysed the 5' RACE reads in MiXCR, keeping a single row per CDR3 protein. The sample records some 350,000 distinct CDR3 sequences, 15% to 20% being singletons. The sequenced sample was PBMCs or a T cell subset sorted from them (not recorded which). The receptors come from a young man who had mild COVID-19 (a few samples of this study predate the infection). Cell type and time point are not known. Both conserved end residues are part of each CDR3. Clone size is given for some rows only: seen once, a few or many times, or a class if the clone is expanded.

abundance	j_gene	v_gene	CDR3aa
-	TRBJ1-1	TRBV5-1	CASSAIGVSPVNTEAFF
few	TRBJ2-5	TRBV7-3	CASGQGGTQYF
few	TRBJ1-4	TRBV7-8	CASSSDVATNEKLFF
few	TRBJ2-1	TRBV19	CATRGFSGDNEQFF
many	TRBJ2-2	TRBV7-2	CASSFQGSKNTGELFF
few	TRBJ2-5	TRBV7-8	CASSWTTIQETQYF
many	TRBJ2-2	TRBV18	CASSAQGNTGELFF
-	TRBJ2-7	TRBV5-1	CASRRGDRGIYEQYF
few	TRBJ2-3	TRBV5-6	CASSLASTSTDTQYF
few	TRBJ2-3	TRBV7-9	CASSFWGLAASTDTQYF
-	TRBJ2-7	TRBV6-1	CASSEGSTIAEQYF
-	TRBJ1-3	TRBV5-5	CASSGDRGNTIYF
-	TRBJ2-1	TRBV29-1	CSVLSWGPYNEQFF
few	TRBJ1-3	TRBV12-5	CASGLVLGEGFSGNTIYF
many	TRBJ2-7	TRBV20-1	CSARVRDRGSEQYF
few	TRBJ1-6	TRBV7-9	CASSLDRRQLHF
-	TRBJ1-1	TRBV5-1	CASSTTGTVNTEAFF